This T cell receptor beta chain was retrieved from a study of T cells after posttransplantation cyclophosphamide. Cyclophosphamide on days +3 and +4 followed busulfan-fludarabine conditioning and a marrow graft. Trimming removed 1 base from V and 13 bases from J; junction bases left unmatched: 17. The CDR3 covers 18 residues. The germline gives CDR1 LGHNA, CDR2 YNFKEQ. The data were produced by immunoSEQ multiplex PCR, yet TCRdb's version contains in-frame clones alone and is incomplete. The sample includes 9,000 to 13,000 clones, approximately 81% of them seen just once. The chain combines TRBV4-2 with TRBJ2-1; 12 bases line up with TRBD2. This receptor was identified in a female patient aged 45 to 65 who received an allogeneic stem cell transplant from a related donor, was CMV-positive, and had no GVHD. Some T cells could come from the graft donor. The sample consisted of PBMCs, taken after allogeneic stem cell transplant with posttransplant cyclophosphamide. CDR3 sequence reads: CASSQGGSYVLAGGPQFF. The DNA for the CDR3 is TGTGCCAGCAGCCAAGGAGGGTCGTATGTGCTAGCGGGGGGGCCTCAGTTCTTC.